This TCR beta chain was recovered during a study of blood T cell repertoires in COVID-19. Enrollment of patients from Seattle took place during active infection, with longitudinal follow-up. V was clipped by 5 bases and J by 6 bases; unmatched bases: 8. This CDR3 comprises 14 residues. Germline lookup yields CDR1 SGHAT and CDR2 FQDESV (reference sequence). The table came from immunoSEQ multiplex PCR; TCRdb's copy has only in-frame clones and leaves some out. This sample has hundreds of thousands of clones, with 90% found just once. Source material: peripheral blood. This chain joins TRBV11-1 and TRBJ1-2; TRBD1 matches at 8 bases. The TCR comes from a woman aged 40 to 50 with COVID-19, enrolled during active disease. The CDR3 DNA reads TGTGCCAGCAGCCTCACCCGGACAGGGAATGGCTACACCTTC. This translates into CASSLTRTGNGYTF.